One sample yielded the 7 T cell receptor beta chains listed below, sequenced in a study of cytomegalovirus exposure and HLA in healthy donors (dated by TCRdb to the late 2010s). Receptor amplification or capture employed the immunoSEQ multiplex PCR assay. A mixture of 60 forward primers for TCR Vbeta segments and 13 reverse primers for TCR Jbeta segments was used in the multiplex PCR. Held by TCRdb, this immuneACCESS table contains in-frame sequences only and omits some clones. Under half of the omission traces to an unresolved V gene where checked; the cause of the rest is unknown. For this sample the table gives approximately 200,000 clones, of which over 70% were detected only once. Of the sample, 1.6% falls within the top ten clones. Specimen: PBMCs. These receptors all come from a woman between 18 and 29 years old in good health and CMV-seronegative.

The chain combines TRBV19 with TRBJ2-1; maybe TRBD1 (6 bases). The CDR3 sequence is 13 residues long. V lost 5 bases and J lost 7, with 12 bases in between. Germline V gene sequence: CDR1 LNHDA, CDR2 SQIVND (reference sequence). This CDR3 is CASSVQGKNEQFF. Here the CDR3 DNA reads TGTGCCAGTAGTGTACAGGGAAAAAATGAGCAGTTCTTC.

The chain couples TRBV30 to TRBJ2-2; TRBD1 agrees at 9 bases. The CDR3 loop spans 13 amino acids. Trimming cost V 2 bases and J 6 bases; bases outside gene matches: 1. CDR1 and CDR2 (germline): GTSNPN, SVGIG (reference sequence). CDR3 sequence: CAWSTGGPGELFF. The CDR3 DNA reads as TGTGCCTGGAGTACAGGGGGCCCCGGGGAGCTGTTTTTT.

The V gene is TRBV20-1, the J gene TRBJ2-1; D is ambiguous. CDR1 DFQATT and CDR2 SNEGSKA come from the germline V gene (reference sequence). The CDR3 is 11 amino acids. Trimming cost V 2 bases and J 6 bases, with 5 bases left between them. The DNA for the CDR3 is TGCAGTGCTAGATACAGCAATGAGCAGTTCTTC. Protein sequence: CSARYSNEQFF.

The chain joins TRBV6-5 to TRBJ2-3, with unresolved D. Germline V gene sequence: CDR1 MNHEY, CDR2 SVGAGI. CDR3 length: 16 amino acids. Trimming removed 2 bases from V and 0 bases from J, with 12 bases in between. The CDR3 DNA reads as TGTGCCAGCAGTTACACGCCCGATACTAGCACAGATACGCAGTATTTT. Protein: CASSYTPDTSTDTQYF.

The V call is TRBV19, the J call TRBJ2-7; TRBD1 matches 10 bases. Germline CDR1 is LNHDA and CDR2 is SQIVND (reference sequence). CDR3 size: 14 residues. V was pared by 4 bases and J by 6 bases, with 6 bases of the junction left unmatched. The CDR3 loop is CASSTDRGLGEQYF. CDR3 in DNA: TGTGCCAGTAGTACAGACAGGGGGCTCGGCGAGCAGTACTTC. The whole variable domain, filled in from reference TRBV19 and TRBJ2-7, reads DGGITQSPKYLFRKEGQNVTLSCEQNLNHDAMYWYRQDPGQGLRLIYYSQIVNDFQKGDIAEGYSVSREKKESFPLTVTSAQKNPTAFYLCASSTDRGLGEQYFGPGTRLTVT.

Written as DNA, the CDR3 is TGCACCAGCAGCCTAGCGGGGGGGCGGGACACCGGGGAGCTGTTTTTT. Residues: CTSSLAGGRDTGELFF. The chain combines TRBV1 with TRBJ2-2; the table's D call, TRBD2, has no DNA check behind it. TRBV1 constitutes a pseudogene. The CDR3 is 16 residues long.

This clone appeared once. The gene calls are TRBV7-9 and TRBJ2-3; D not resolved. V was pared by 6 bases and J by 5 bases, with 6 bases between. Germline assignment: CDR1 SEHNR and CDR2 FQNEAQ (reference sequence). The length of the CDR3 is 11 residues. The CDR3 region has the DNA TGTGCCAGCAGGTCCGTAGATACGCAGTATTTT. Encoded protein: CASRSVDTQYF.